This T cell receptor (beta chain) was sequenced in a study of T cell repertoires in cytomegalovirus infection. Whole-study context: It can be stated that public TCR beta signatures indicated CMV infection as well as a matching HLA type. General observations from the study: Summed frequency of shared TCR beta families picked out CMV carriers who also had the relevant HLA. In two of eight donors, the top clonotype was HLA-C-restricted CMV-specific.

This CDR3 is built from 15 residues. The ends lost 4 bases at V and 5 bases at J; junction bases unmatched: 6. Germline V gene lookup returns CDR1 SGHNT and CDR2 YYREEE (reference sequence). One entry per CDR3 protein results from TCRdb running MiXCR on the reads. The table has 150,000 to 200,000 distinct CDR3 sequences, about 21% seen once; the top ten hold less than 3%. As to this clonotype: Its specificity is unknown.

Sequenced sample: PBMCs. The chain recombines TRBV5-4 with TRBJ2-4, with 10 bases identical to TRBD1. This clonotype was sampled from a human donor in good health (CMV status not recorded). Some clones in this sample may be carry-over from other donors' samples. The CDR3, as DNA: TGTGCCAGCAGCCCCCCCGGGACAGGGGAAAACATTCAGTACTTC. The encoded protein is CASSPPGTGENIQYF.